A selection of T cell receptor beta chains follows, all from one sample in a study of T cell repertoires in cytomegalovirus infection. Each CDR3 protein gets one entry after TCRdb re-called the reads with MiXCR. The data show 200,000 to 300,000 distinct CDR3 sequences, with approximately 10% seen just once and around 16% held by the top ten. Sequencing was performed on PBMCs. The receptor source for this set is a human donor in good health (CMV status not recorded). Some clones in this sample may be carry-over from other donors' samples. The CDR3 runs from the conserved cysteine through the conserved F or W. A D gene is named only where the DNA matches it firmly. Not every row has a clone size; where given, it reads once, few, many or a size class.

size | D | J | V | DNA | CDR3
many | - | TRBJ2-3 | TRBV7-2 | TGTGCCAGCAGCTTAGGACCTTCTACAGGAGATACGCAGTATTTT | CASSLGPSTGDTQYF
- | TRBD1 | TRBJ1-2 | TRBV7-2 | TGTGCCAGCAGCCCCACAGGGGGTCGGTATGGCTACACCTTC | CASSPTGGRYGYTF
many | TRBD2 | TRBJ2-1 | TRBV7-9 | TGTGCCAGCAGCTTACAGGCGGGAGGAGGAAATGAGCAGTTCTTC | CASSLQAGGGNEQFF
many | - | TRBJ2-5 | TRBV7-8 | TGTGCCAGCAGCCCCCCGCGGGTCGGGAGAGAGACCCAGTACTTC | CASSPPRVGRETQYF
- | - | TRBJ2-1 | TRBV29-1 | TGCAGCACCCAACTAAGCGAGCAGTTCTTC | CSTQLSEQFF
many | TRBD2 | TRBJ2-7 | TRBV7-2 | TGTGCCAGCAGCTTAGTAGCGGGTCTCTCCTACGAGCAGTACTTC | CASSLVAGLSYEQYF
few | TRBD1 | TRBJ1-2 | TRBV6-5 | TGTGCCAGCAGCCGAGCCCTAACAGGGGACCATGGCTACACCTTC | CASSRALTGDHGYTF
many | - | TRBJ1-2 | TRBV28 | TGTGCCAGCAGTTCTTCCAACAGGGTTGGGACCACCTTC | CASSSSNRVGTTF
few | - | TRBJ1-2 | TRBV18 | TGTGCCAGCTCACCACCTAGCCGGGACACCTATGGCTACACCTTC | CASSPPSRDTYGYTF
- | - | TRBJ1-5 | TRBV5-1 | TGCGCCAGCAGCGGGGACGGGAATCAGCCCCAGCATTTT | CASSGDGNQPQHF
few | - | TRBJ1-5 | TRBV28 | TGTGCCAGCATCCTAGGTACTAGCAATCAGCCCCAGCATTTT | CASILGTSNQPQHF
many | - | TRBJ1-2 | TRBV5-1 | TGCGCCAGCAGCTTGCGGGATCGAGAGGGCTACACCTTC | CASSLRDREGYTF
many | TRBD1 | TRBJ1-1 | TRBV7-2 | TGTGCCAGCAGCGGAAGGGGACAGGGGACTTTCTTT | CASSGRGQGTFF
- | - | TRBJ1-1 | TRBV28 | TGTGCCAGCAGTCTACCGGGGGGGGGGTTGAACACTGAAGCTTTCTTT | CASSLPGGGLNTEAFF
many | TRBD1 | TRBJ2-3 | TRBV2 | TGTGCCAGCAGTAACCGACAGGGTGAAACAGATACGCAGTATTTT | CASSNRQGETDTQYF
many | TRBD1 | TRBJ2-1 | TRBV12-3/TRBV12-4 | TGTGCCAGCAGTGGACAGGGGTACAATGAGCAGTTCTTC | CASSGQGYNEQFF
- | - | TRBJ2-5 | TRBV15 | TGTGCCACCAGCAGAGGAAGGGGTGAGGAGACCCAGTACTTC | CATSRGRGEETQYF
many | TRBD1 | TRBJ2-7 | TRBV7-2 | TGTGCCAGCAGCGTGGGGGACAGGGGATTTTTGTACGAGCAGTACTTC | CASSVGDRGFLYEQYF
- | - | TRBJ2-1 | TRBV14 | TGTGCCAGCAGCCAAATCCAGCGGCAAAACAATGAGCAGTTCTTC | CASSQIQRQNNEQFF